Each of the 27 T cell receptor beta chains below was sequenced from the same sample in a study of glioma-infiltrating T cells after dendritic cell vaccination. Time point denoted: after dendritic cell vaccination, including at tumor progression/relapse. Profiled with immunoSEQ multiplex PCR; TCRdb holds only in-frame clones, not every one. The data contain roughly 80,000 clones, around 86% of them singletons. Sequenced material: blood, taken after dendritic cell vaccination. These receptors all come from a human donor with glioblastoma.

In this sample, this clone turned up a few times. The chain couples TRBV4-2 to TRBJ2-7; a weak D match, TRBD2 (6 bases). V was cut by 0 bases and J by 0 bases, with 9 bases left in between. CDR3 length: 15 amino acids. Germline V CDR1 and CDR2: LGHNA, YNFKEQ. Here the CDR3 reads CASSQEGGTSYEQYF. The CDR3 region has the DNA TGTGCCAGCAGCCAAGAGGGCGGGACCTCCTACGAGCAGTACTTC.

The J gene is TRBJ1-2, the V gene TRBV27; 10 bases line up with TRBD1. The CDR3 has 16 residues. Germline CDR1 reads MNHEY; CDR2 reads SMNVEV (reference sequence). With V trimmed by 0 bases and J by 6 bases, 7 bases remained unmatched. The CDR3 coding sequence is TGTGCCAGCAGTTTATCAGCCGGGACAGGGGTTAATGGCTACACCTTC. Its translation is CASSLSAGTGVNGYTF.

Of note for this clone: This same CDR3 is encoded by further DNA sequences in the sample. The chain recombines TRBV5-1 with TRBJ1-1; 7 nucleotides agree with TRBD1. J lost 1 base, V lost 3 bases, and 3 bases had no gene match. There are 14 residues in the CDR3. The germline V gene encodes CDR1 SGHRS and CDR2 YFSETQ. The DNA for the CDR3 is TGCGCCAGCAGCTCCCAGGGGGGGAACACTGAAGCTTTCTTT. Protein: CASSSQGGNTEAFF.

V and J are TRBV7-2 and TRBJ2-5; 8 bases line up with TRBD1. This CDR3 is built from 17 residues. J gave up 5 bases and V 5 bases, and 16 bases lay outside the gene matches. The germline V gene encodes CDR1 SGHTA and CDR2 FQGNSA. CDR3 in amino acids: CASSPKGQGANWETQYF. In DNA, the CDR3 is TGTGCCAGCAGCCCAAAAGGGCAGGGGGCGAATTGGGAGACCCAGTACTTC.

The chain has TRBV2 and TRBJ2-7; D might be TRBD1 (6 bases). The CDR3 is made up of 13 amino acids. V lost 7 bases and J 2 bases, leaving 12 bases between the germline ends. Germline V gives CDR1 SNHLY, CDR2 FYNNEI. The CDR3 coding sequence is TGTGCCAGCATTGGACAGCTTCCCTACGAGCAGTACTTC. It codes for CASIGQLPYEQYF.

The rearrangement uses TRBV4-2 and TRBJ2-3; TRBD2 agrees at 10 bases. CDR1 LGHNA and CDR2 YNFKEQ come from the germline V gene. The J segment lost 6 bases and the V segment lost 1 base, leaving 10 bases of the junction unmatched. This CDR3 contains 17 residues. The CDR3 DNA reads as TGTGCCAGCAGCCAAGTTGATTCCAGCGGGGGGGCGGATACGCAGTATTTT. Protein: CASSQVDSSGGADTQYF.

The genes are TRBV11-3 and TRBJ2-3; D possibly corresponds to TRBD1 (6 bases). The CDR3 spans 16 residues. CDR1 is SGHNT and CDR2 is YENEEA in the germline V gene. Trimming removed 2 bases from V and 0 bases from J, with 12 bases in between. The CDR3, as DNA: TGTGCCAGCAGCTTAAGGCTAGGGGGAAGCACAGATACGCAGTATTTT. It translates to CASSLRLGGSTDTQYF.

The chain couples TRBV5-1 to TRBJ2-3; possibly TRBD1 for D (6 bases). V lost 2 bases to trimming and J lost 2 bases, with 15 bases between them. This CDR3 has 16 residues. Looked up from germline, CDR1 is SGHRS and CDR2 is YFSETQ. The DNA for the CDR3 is TGCGCCAGCAGCTTCCCCAGGGGATTAAACACAGATACGCAGTATTTT. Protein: CASSFPRGLNTDTQYF.

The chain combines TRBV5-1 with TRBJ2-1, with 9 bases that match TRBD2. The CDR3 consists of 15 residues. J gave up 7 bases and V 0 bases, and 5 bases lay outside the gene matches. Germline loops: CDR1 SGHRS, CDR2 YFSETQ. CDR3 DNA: TGCGCCAGCAGCTTGGGAGTAGCGGGAGTTAATGAGCAGTTCTTC. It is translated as CASSLGVAGVNEQFF.

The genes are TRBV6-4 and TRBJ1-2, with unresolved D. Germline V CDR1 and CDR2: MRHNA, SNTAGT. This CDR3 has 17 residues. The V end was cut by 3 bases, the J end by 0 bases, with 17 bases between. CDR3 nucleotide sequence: TGTGCCAGCAGTGATGCTACCCCCGAAGTAGCTAACTATGGCTACACCTTC. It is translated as CASSDATPEVANYGYTF.

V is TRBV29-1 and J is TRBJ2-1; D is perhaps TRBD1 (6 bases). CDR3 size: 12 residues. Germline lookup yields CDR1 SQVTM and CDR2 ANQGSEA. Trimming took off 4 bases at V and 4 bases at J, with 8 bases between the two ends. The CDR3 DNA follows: TGCAGCGTTGGGGGGCCGTACAATGAGCAGTTCTTC. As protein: CSVGGPYNEQFF.

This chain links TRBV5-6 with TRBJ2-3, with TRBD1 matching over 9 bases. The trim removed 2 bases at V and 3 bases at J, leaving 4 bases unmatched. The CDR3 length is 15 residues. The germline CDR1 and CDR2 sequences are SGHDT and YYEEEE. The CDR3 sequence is CASSLGTGRTDTQYF. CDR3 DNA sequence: TGTGCCAGCAGCTTAGGGACAGGGAGAACAGATACGCAGTATTTT. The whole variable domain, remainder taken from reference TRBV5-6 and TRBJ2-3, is DAGVTQSPTHLIKTRGQQVTLRCSPKSGHDTVSWYQQALGQGPQFIFQYYEEEERQRGNFPDRFSGHQFPNYSSELNVNALLLGDSALYLCASSLGTGRTDTQYFGPGTRLTVL.

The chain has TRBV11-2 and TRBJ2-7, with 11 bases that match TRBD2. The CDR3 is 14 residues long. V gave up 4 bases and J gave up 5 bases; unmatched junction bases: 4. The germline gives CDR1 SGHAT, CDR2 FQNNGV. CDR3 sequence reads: CASSSRLAGNEQYF. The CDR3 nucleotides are TGTGCCAGCAGCTCCCGACTAGCGGGAAACGAGCAGTACTTC. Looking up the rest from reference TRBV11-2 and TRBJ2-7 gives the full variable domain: EAGVAQSPRYKIIEKRQSVAFWCNPISGHATLYWYQQILGQGPKLLIQFQNNGVVDDSQLPKDRFSAERLKGVDSTLKIQPAKLEDSAVYLCASSSRLAGNEQYFGPGTRLTVT.

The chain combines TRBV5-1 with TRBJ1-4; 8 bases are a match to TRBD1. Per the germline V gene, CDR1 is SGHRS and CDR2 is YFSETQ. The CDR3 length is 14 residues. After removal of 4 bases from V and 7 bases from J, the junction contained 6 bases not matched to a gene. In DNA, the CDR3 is TGCGCCAGCAGCCCGGGACAGGATGGTGAAAAACTGTTTTTT. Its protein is CASSPGQDGEKLFF.

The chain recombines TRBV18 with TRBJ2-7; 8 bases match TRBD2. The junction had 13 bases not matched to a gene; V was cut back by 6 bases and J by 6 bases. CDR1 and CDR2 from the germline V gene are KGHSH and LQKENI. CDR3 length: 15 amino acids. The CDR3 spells CASSTGGRGAGEQYF. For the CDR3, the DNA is TGTGCCAGCTCGACGGGAGGGCGGGGGGCTGGCGAGCAGTACTTC.

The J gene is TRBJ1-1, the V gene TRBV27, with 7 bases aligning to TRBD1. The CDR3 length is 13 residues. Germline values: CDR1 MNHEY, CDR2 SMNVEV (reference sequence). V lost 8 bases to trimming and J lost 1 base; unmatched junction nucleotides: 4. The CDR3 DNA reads TGTGCCAGCTCCTGGACAGGGAACACTGAAGCTTTCTTT. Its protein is CASSWTGNTEAFF.

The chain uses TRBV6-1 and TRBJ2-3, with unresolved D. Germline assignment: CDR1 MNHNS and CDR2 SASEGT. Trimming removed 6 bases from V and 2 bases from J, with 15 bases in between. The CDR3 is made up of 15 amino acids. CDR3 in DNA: TGTGCCAGCAGGGCTAGGAGTGGCCTCACAGATACGCAGTATTTT. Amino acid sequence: CASRARSGLTDTQYF.

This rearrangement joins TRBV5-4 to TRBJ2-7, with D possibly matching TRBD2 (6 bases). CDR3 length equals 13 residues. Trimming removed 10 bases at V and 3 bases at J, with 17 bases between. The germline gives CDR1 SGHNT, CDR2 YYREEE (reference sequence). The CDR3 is CALASGENYEQYF. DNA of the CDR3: TGTGCCTTGGCGTCGGGGGAAAACTACGAGCAGTACTTC. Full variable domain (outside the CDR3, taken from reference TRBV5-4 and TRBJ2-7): ETGVTQSPTHLIKTRGQQVTLRCSSQSGHNTVSWYQQALGQGPQFIFQYYREEENGRGNFPPRFSGLQFPNYSSELNVNALELDDSALYLCALASGENYEQYFGPGTRLTVT.

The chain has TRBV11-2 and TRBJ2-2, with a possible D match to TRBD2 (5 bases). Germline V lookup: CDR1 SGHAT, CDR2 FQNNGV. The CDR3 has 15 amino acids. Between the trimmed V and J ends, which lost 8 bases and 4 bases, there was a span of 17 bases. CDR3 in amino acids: CASLGWERSTGELFF. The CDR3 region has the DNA TGTGCCAGCTTAGGTTGGGAGAGGAGCACCGGGGAGCTGTTTTTT. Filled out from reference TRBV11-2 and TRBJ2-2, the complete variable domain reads EAGVAQSPRYKIIEKRQSVAFWCNPISGHATLYWYQQILGQGPKLLIQFQNNGVVDDSQLPKDRFSAERLKGVDSTLKIQPAKLEDSAVYLCASLGWERSTGELFFGEGSRLTVL.

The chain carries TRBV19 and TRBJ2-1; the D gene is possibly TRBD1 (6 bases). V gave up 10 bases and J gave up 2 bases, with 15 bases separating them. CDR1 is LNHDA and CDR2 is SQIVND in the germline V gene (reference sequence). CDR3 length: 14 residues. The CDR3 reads CATTGRGAYNEQFF. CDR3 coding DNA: TGTGCCACTACAGGGCGTGGGGCCTACAATGAGCAGTTCTTC.

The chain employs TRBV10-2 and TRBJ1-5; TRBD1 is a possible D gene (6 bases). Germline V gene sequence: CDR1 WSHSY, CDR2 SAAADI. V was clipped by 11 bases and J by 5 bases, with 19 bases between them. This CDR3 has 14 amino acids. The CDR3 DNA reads TGCGCCTCGAACCCGGCAGGGGATGATCAGCCCCAGCATTTT. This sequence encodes CASNPAGDDQPQHF.

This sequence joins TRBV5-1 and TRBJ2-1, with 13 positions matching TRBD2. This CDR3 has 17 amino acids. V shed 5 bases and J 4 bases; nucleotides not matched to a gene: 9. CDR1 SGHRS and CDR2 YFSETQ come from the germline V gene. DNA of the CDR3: TGCGCCAGCAGTAGGACTAGCGGGAGTCCGGGGTACAATGAGCAGTTCTTC. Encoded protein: CASSRTSGSPGYNEQFF.

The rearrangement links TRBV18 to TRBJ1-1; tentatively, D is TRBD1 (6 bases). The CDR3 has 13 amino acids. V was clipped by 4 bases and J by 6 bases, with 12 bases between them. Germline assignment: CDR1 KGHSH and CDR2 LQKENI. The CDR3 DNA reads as TGTGCCAGCTCACGGATACAGGGAGCTGAAGCTTTCTTT. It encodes CASSRIQGAEAFF.

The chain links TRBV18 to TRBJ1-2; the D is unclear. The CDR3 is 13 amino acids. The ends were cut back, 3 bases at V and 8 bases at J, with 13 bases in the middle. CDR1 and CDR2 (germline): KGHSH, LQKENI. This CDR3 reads CASSPRSGPGYTF. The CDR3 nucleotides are TGTGCCAGCTCACCTAGATCTGGTCCCGGCTACACCTTC.

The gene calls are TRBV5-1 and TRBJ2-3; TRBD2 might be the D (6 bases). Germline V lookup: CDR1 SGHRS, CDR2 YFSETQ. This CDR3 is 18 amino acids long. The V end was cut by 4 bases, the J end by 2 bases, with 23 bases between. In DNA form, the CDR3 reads TGCGCCAGCAGCCCCGGGCTGGCGGGGTTTTCTTACACAGATACGCAGTATTTT. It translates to CASSPGLAGFSYTDTQYF.

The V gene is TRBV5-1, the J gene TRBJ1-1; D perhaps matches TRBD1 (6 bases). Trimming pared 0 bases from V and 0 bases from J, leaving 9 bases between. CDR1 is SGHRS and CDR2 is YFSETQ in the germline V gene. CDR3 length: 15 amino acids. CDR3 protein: CASSLDPGVNTEAFF. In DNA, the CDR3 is TGCGCCAGCAGCTTGGATCCAGGGGTGAACACTGAAGCTTTCTTT.

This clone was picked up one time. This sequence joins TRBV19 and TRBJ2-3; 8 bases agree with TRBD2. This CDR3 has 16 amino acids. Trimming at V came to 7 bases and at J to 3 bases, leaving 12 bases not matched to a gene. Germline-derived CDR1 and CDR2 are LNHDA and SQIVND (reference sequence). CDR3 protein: CASTSRGGLRTDTQYF. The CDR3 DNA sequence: TGTGCCAGTACCTCCCGGGGGGGACTAAGAACAGATACGCAGTATTTT.